Shown below are 28 T cell receptor beta chains from a single sample sequenced in a study of cytomegalovirus exposure and HLA in healthy donors. PCR employed 60 Vbeta and 13 Jbeta primers. Some clones are missing from TCRdb's copy, which holds only in-frame ones; the method was immunoSEQ multiplex PCR. The sample lists some 130,000 clones; roughly 80% were seen once. Sequencing was carried out using PBMCs. The origin of the receptors is a female donor in good health and CMV-seronegative.

The chain links TRBV7-2 to TRBJ1-5, with D possibly matching TRBD1 (6 bases). The CDR3 has 17 amino acids. The V gene's germline CDR1 is SGHTA and CDR2 FQGNSA. V lost 5 bases, J lost 0 bases, and 17 bases lay in between. CDR3: CASSPPGGGYSNQPQHF. The CDR3 region has the DNA TGTGCCAGCAGCCCCCCGGGCGGGGGCTATAGCAATCAGCCCCAGCATTTT.

J is TRBJ1-2 and V is TRBV11-2; the match to TRBD1 covers 8 bases. CDR1 and CDR2 (germline): SGHAT, FQNNGV. This CDR3 has 15 residues. Trimming removed 4 bases from V and 1 base from J; junction bases left unmatched: 5. CDR3 region: CASSSQGGDNYGYTF. The CDR3 DNA sequence: TGTGCCAGCAGCTCACAGGGGGGGGATAACTATGGCTACACCTTC.

This clone has a single count. The chain uses TRBV5-1 and TRBJ1-5; 8 bases are shared with TRBD1. V gave up 3 bases and J gave up 0 bases; unmatched junction bases: 2. The CDR3 is 15 residues long. In germline, CDR1 is SGHRS, CDR2 YFSETQ. The CDR3 DNA reads TGCGCCAGCAGCTCCGGGACAGGTAGCAATCAGCCCCAGCATTTT. Residues: CASSSGTGSNQPQHF. Full variable domain (rest looked up from reference TRBV5-1 and TRBJ1-5): KAGVTQTPRYLIKTRGQQVTLSCSPISGHRSVSWYQQTPGQGLQFLFEYFSETQRNKGNFPGRFSGRQFSNSRSEMNVSTLELGDSALYLCASSSGTGSNQPQHFGDGTRLSIL.

The chain has TRBV6-1 and TRBJ2-1; the match to TRBD2 covers 11 bases. Germline trimming cut 4 bases from V and 0 bases from J; bases unmatched to any gene: 2. This CDR3 spans 16 amino acids. CDR1 is MNHNS and CDR2 is SASEGT in the germline V gene. The CDR3 reads CASSGLAGISYNEQFF. The CDR3 nucleotides read TGTGCCAGCAGTGGACTAGCGGGGATCTCCTACAATGAGCAGTTCTTC.

The rearrangement links TRBV27 to TRBJ2-1; 9 nucleotides agree with TRBD1. V lost 5 bases to trimming and J lost 7 bases; unmatched junction nucleotides: 9. Germline V gene data show CDR1 as MNHEY and CDR2 as SMNVEV (reference sequence). This CDR3 has 15 residues. CDR3 coding DNA: TGTGCCAGCAGTCTTGATGGGACAGGGATTAATGAGCAGTTCTTC. Translating gives CASSLDGTGINEQFF.

This clone was seen a handful of times. The chain uses TRBV28 and TRBJ2-7; 7 positions match TRBD1. V dropped 5 bases and J dropped 3; count of bases not matched to a gene: 13. The germline gives CDR1 MDHEN, CDR2 SYDVKM. This CDR3 is 16 amino acids long. The CDR3 DNA is TGTGCCAGCAGTCAAGGTATTGGGACAGCACTCTACGAGCAGTACTTC. Translation: CASSQGIGTALYEQYF.

This sequence joins TRBV6-5 and TRBJ1-6, with D hard to call. In germline, CDR1 is MNHEY, CDR2 SVGAGI. The CDR3 sequence is 16 residues long. Trimming removed 0 bases at V and 0 bases at J, with 6 bases between. The CDR3 here is CASSYSGSSYNSPLHF. The CDR3 nucleotides are TGTGCCAGCAGTTACTCGGGGAGCTCCTATAATTCACCCCTCCACTTT.

Only a few counts were recorded for this clone. The chain joins TRBV28 to TRBJ2-1; 7 bases are shared with TRBD2. V dropped 2 bases and J dropped 2; count of bases not matched to a gene: 3. This CDR3 is 15 amino acids long. Looked up from germline, CDR1 is MDHEN and CDR2 is SYDVKM. In DNA, the CDR3 is TGTGCCAGCAGTTTAGAAGCGGGGACCTACAATGAGCAGTTCTTC. This gives the protein CASSLEAGTYNEQFF.

This chain connects TRBV7-2 to TRBJ2-3; a possible D gene is TRBD1 (5 bases). Deletions cut 4 bases from V and 4 bases from J, with 12 bases between. Germline V lookup: CDR1 SGHTA, CDR2 FQGNSA. The CDR3 has 14 amino acids. CDR3: CASSSRQGPDTQYF. The CDR3 DNA reads as TGTGCCAGCAGCTCCCGCCAGGGCCCAGATACGCAGTATTTT.

The V and J genes are TRBV10-3 and TRBJ2-6; maybe TRBD1 (6 bases). The CDR3 loop spans 20 amino acids. The germline V gene encodes CDR1 ENHRY and CDR2 SYGVKD. Trimming took 0 bases from V and 2 from J, leaving 20 bases between them. CDR3 DNA sequence: TGTGCCATCAGTGAGTCGACTCTCACAGGGAATTTAGCTGGGGCCAACGTCCTGACTTTC. It yields the protein CAISESTLTGNLAGANVLTF.

The chain has TRBV7-9 and TRBJ2-3; 9 bases line up with TRBD2. The ends lost 5 bases at V and 5 bases at J; junction bases unmatched: 14. Germline lookup yields CDR1 SEHNR and CDR2 FQNEAQ (reference sequence). The CDR3 is 17 residues long. CDR3 sequence: CASSPPRAGGRLDTQYF. In DNA form, the CDR3 reads TGTGCCAGCAGCCCTCCGCGAGCGGGAGGCCGCCTAGATACGCAGTATTTT.

This chain joins TRBV30 and TRBJ1-4; D may be TRBD1 (5 bases). V lost 3 bases to trimming and J lost 0 bases, with 20 bases between them. CDR1 and CDR2 (germline): GTSNPN, SVGIG (reference sequence). This CDR3 is 18 amino acids long. Here the CDR3 DNA reads TGTGCCTGGAGATCCTGGACACGACCTATTGCAACTAATGAAAAACTGTTTTTT. Its protein is CAWRSWTRPIATNEKLFF.

A few counts support this clone. The chain has TRBV6-5 and TRBJ1-4; unclear D gene. Trimming left V 3 bases short and J 8 bases short, with 10 bases between. This CDR3 has 13 residues. Looked up from germline, CDR1 is MNHEY and CDR2 is SVGAGI. CDR3 loop: CASSYGDSEKLFF. The DNA of the CDR3 is TGTGCCAGCAGTTATGGAGACTCGGAAAAACTGTTTTTT.

The sample holds a few counts of this clone. V gene TRBV4-3 combines with J gene TRBJ1-3; possible D gene TRBD1, 5 bases. Trimming left V 3 bases short and J 8 bases short, with 8 bases between. The CDR3 has 12 amino acids. Germline loops: CDR1 LGHNA, CDR2 YSLEER. CDR3: CASSQTVDTIYF. The CDR3 region has the DNA TGCGCCAGCAGCCAGACAGTGGACACCATATATTTT.

The chain combines TRBV18 with TRBJ1-2; no definite D call. Germline V gene lookup returns CDR1 KGHSH and CDR2 LQKENI. This CDR3 spans 13 amino acids. Trimming removed 0 bases from V and 8 bases from J, with 10 bases in between. CDR3 sequence reads: CASSPPNERGYTF. CDR3 DNA sequence: TGTGCCAGCTCACCACCGAATGAGAGAGGCTACACCTTC.

The gene calls are TRBV19 and TRBJ1-1; TRBD1 agrees at 9 bases. This CDR3 contains 14 residues. Trimming took 5 bases from V and 4 from J; bases not matched to a gene: 5. CDR1 and CDR2 from the germline V gene are LNHDA and SQIVND (reference sequence). The CDR3 region is CASSEGTGITEAFF. The DNA for the CDR3 is TGTGCCAGTAGTGAAGGGACAGGGATCACTGAAGCTTTCTTT.

The count of this clone is one. This chain joins TRBV20-1 and TRBJ1-1, with TRBD1 identical over 8 bases. CDR1 and CDR2 from the germline V gene are DFQATT and SNEGSKA (reference sequence). There are 11 residues in the CDR3. J lost 6 bases, V lost 7 bases, and 4 bases had no gene match. CDR3 coding DNA: TGCAGTGTGTGGACAGGGCCTGAAGCTTTCTTT. Its translation: CSVWTGPEAFF.

The genes are TRBV2 and TRBJ1-5; D unresolved. CDR3 size: 17 residues. CDR1 is SNHLY, CDR2 FYNNEI, per germline. Between the trimmed V and J ends, which lost 2 bases and 9 bases, there was a span of 23 bases. The CDR3 is CASSENHLSGGDGPQHF. CDR3 bases: TGTGCCAGCAGTGAAAACCATCTTAGTGGAGGAGATGGGCCCCAGCATTTT.

The chain combines TRBV7-9 with TRBJ2-3; D not certain. Germline V CDR1 and CDR2: SEHNR, FQNEAQ (reference sequence). V lost 5 bases and J 0 bases, leaving 6 bases between the germline ends. The length of the CDR3 is 13 residues. This chain's CDR3 is CASSPTSTDTQYF. The CDR3 coding sequence is TGTGCCAGCAGCCCCACAAGCACAGATACGCAGTATTTT.

This clone came up a few times. The chain carries TRBV6-5 and TRBJ1-4; D is uncertain. The V and J ends lost 4 bases and 3 bases respectively, with 15 bases between them. This CDR3 has 16 residues. Germline lookup yields CDR1 MNHEY and CDR2 SVGAGI. In DNA, the CDR3 is TGTGCCAGCAGTTTCGTTGTCCCGTCCTCTAATGAAAAACTGTTTTTT. Protein sequence: CASSFVVPSSNEKLFF.

In this sample, this clone is medium-sized. V and J are TRBV6-1 and TRBJ1-2; D is ambiguous. Germline V lookup: CDR1 MNHNS, CDR2 SASEGT. The CDR3 runs 15 residues. The V end lost 0 bases, the J end lost 4 bases, and 12 bases lay between the germline ends. The CDR3 nucleotides are TGTGCCAGCAGTGAAGCTGGCCGCCAGGCCTATGGCTACACCTTC. It yields the protein CASSEAGRQAYGYTF.

In the case of this clone: The same CDR3 also results from other DNA sequences found in this sample. The CDR3: CASSESYRNEQYF. Here the CDR3 DNA reads TGTGCCAGCAGTGAGAGCTATCGCAACGAGCAGTACTTC. The chain uses TRBV2 and TRBJ2-7; no reliable D call. In germline, CDR1 is SNHLY, CDR2 FYNNEI. V was cut by 3 bases and J by 5 bases, with 11 bases left in between. The CDR3 consists of 13 residues. The full variable domain, completed using reference TRBV2 and TRBJ2-7, is EPEVTQTPSHQVTQMGQEVILRCVPISNHLYFYWYRQILGQKVEFLVSFYNNEISEKSEIFDDQFSVERPDGSNFTLKIRSTKLEDSAMYFCASSESYRNEQYFGPGTRLTVT.

The chain uses TRBV28 and TRBJ1-4; 7 nucleotides match TRBD1. Per germline, CDR1 MDHEN and CDR2 SYDVKM. The V gene end was trimmed by 5 bases and the J gene end by 6 bases; junction bases not matched to a gene: 9. The CDR3 spans 15 residues. The CDR3 reads CASSRAGTADEKLFF. The CDR3, as DNA: TGTGCCAGCAGTCGAGCCGGGACAGCCGATGAAAAACTGTTTTTT. Drawing the rest from reference TRBV28 and TRBJ1-4, the complete variable domain is DVKVTQSSRYLVKRTGEKVFLECVQDMDHENMFWYRQDPGLGLRLIYFSYDVKMKEKGDIPEGYSVSREKKERFSLILESASTNQTSMYLCASSRAGTADEKLFFGSGTQLSVL.

The chain joins TRBV20-1 to TRBJ2-1, with TRBD2 identical over 7 bases. Germline V gene data show CDR1 as DFQATT and CDR2 as SNEGSKA (reference sequence). There are 11 residues in the CDR3. With V trimmed by 3 bases and J by 9 bases, 2 bases remained unmatched. CDR3 DNA sequence: TGCAGTGCTAGCGGGAGGATTGAGCAGTTCTTC. This sequence encodes CSASGRIEQFF.

The table lists this clone with a count of one. The chain carries TRBV29-1 and TRBJ2-7, with 7 positions matching TRBD1. CDR1 is SQVTM and CDR2 is ANQGSEA in the germline V gene. J gave up 0 bases and V 6 bases, and 5 bases lay outside the gene matches. The CDR3 runs 13 residues. For the CDR3, the DNA is TGCAGCGTGACAGGGTCAACCTCCTACGAGCAGTACTTC. Translated, it gives CSVTGSTSYEQYF.

This chain uses TRBV25-1 with TRBJ2-7; 11 bases map to TRBD2. V lost 4 bases and J lost 0; bases outside the gene matches: 8. Looked up from germline, CDR1 is MGHDK and CDR2 is SYGVNS. The CDR3 is made up of 17 amino acids. The CDR3 reads CASSGWLAGGSSYEQYF. For the CDR3, the DNA is TGTGCCAGCAGTGGGTGGCTAGCGGGAGGAAGCTCCTACGAGCAGTACTTC.

The CDR3 coding sequence is TGTGCCAGCAGCTTTACCAGGGGAGGGACTGAAGCTTTCTTT. Its translation is CASSFTRGGTEAFF. The rearrangement links TRBV7-8 to TRBJ1-1; D perhaps matches TRBD1 (6 bases). V was cut by 3 bases and J by 5 bases, with 13 bases left in between. This CDR3 is 14 amino acids long. The germline V gene has CDR1 SGHVS and CDR2 FQNEAQ.

J is TRBJ2-1 and V is TRBV28, with D perhaps matching TRBD1 (6 bases). The CDR3 length is 16 residues. CDR1 is MDHEN and CDR2 is SYDVKM in the germline V gene. The V and J ends lost 4 bases and 4 bases respectively, with 17 bases between them. CDR3 sequence reads: CASSSATGIDYNEQFF. The CDR3 coding sequence is TGTGCCAGCAGTTCTGCTACAGGGATTGATTACAATGAGCAGTTCTTC. The full variable domain, rest sourced from reference TRBV28 and TRBJ2-1, is DVKVTQSSRYLVKRTGEKVFLECVQDMDHENMFWYRQDPGLGLRLIYFSYDVKMKEKGDIPEGYSVSREKKERFSLILESASTNQTSMYLCASSSATGIDYNEQFFGPGTRLTVL.